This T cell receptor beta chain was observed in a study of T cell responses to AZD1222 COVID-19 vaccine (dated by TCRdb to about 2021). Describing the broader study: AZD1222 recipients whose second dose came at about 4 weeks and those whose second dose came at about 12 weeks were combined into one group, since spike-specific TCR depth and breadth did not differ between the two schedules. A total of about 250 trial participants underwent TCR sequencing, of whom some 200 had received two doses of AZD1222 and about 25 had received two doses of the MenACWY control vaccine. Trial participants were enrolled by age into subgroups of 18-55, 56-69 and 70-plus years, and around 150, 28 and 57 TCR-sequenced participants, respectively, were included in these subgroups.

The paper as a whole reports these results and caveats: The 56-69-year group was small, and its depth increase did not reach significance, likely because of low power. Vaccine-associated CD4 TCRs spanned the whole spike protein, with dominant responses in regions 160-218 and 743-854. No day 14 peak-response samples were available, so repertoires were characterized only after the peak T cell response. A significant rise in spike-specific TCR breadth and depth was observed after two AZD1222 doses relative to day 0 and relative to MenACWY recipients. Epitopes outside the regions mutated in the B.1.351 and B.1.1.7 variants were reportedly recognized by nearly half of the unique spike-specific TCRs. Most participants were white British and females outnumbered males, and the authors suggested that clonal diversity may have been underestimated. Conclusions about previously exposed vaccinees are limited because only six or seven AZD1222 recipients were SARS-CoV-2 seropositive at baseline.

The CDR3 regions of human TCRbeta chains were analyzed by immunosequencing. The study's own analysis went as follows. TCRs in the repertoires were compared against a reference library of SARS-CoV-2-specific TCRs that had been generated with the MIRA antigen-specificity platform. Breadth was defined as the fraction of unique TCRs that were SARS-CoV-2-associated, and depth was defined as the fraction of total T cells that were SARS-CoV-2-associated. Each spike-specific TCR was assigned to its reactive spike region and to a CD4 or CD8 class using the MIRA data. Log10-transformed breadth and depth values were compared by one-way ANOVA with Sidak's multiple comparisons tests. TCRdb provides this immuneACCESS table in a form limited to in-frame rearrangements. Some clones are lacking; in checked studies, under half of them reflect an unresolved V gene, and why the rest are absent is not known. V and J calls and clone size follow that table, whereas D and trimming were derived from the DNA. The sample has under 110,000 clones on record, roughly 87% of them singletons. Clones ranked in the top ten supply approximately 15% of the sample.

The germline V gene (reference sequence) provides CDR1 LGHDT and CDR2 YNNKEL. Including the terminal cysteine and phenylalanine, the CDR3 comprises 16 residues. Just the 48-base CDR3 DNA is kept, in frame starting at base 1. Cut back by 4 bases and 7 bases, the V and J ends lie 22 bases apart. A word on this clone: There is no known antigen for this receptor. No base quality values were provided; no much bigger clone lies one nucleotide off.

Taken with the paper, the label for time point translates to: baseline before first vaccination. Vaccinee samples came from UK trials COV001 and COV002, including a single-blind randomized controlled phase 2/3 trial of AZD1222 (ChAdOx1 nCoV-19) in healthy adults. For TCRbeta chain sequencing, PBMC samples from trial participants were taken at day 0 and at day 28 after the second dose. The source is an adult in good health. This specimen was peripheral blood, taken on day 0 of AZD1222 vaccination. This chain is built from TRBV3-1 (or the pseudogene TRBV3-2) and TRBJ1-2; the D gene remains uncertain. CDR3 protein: CASSPLEGRTSSGYTF. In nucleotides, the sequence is TGTGCCAGCAGCCCCCTAGAGGGTCGGACGTCCAGTGGCTACACCTTC.